Listed below are T cell receptor beta chains from one sample, sequenced in a study of Graves' ophthalmopathy and Graves' hyperthyroidism. TCRdb reprocessed the multiplex PCR reads via MiXCR and lists one record per CDR3 protein. The data contain nearly 400,000 distinct CDR3 sequences, around 18% of them singletons. Sequencing was carried out using peripheral blood. The receptors were sampled from a woman aged 18 to 35 with Graves' ophthalmopathy. Both conserved end residues are part of each CDR3. D genes are given only for firm matches. The size field is filled for only some rows; it gives once, few, many or a size class.

-	TRBJ1-1	-	TRBV6-1	TGTGCCAGCTGGGGACACTATGATAACACTGAAGCTTTCTTT	CASWGHYDNTEAFF
TRBD1	TRBJ2-6	many	TRBV30	TGTGCCTGGGCAGGGGGCTCTGGGGCCAACGTCCTGACTTTC	CAWAGGSGANVLTF
-	TRBJ2-7	-	TRBV12-3/TRBV12-4	TGTGCCAGCAGTTTATTGGGCATACGCGAGCAGTACTTC	CASSLLGIREQYF
TRBD1	TRBJ1-1	-	TRBV27	TGTGCCAGCAGTTTAGGGACAGGGTCGATCGCTTTCTTT	CASSLGTGSIAFF
TRBD2	TRBJ2-2	many	TRBV29-1	TGCAGCGTTGATCTAGCGGGAGTGGGCACCGGGGAGCTGTTTTTT	CSVDLAGVGTGELFF
-	TRBJ1-2	-	TRBV12-3/TRBV12-4	TGTGCCAGCAGCCCGGACCCCGGGTATGGCTACACCTTC	CASSPDPGYGYTF
-	TRBJ2-1	many	TRBV6-2/TRBV6-3	TGTGCCAGCAGTATATACAGTTCTTCCTACAATGAGCAGTTCTTC	CASSIYSSSYNEQFF
-	TRBJ1-1	many	TRBV10-3	TGTGCCATCAGTGAACCGATGAACACTGAAGCTTTCTTT	CAISEPMNTEAFF
-	TRBJ2-7	-	TRBV12-3/TRBV12-4	TGTGCCAGCAGTGACACGGTGACTCCTCCCGAGCAGTACTTC	CASSDTVTPPEQYF
-	TRBJ1-2	-	TRBV6-1	TGTGCCAGCAGTACCATGAGGGGACCGCTGGCCTATGGCTACACCTTC	CASSTMRGPLAYGYTF
-	TRBJ1-2	-	TRBV6-2/TRBV6-3	TGTGCCAGCAGTTACTCGGTGCAGTATGGCTACACCTTC	CASSYSVQYGYTF
-	TRBJ2-7	many	TRBV20-1	TGCAGTGCCCCGAAGGTTGAAATGGGCGAGCAGTACTTC	CSAPKVEMGEQYF
-	TRBJ1-6	many	TRBV27	TGTGCCAGCAGTGCAATTACAGGACTCTCCGGGGGGCCCCTCCACTTT	CASSAITGLSGGPLHF
TRBD1	TRBJ2-2	many	TRBV9	TGTGCCAGCAGCGGTCAGACAGGGGGGAACACCGGGGAGCTGTTTTTT	CASSGQTGGNTGELFF
-	TRBJ2-7	many	TRBV29-1	TGCAGCACTAGGGACAATACCTACGAGCAGTACTTC	CSTRDNTYEQYF
-	TRBJ2-7	-	TRBV18	TGTGCCAGCTCACCAAACGTAGTGGGAGCGGACGAGCAGTACTTC	CASSPNVVGADEQYF
-	TRBJ1-5	many	TRBV7-2	TGTGCCAGCAGCTTATTATCGGCGAAGGACAATCAGCCCCAGCATTTT	CASSLLSAKDNQPQHF
TRBD2	TRBJ2-1	many	TRBV9	TGTGCCAGCAGCGGTCCTAGCGGGAGGGGATACAATGAGCAGTTCTTC	CASSGPSGRGYNEQFF
-	TRBJ2-5	many	TRBV20-1	TGCAGTGCTAGTAGCGTCAGATTTGAGACCCAGTACTTC	CSASSVRFETQYF
-	TRBJ1-2	many	TRBV9	TGTGCCAGCAGCAAGGGTTGGGATGGGAACTATGGCTACACCTTC	CASSKGWDGNYGYTF
TRBD1	TRBJ1-1	many	TRBV6-1	TGTGCCATCCTACAGGACAGGGGTAACACTGAAGCTTTCTTT	CAILQDRGNTEAFF
TRBD2	TRBJ2-5	many	TRBV30	TGTGCCTGGTCGCGGGGGGCCCAAGAGACCCAGTACTTC	CAWSRGAQETQYF
TRBD1	TRBJ2-7	-	TRBV6-5	TGTGCCAGCAGTTTGTCGACAGGGGAAATCTACGAGCAGTACTTC	CASSLSTGEIYEQYF
-	TRBJ2-5	-	TRBV5-6	TGTGCCAGCAGCGTAGTAGCTTCCGAGACCCAGTACTTC	CASSVVASETQYF
-	TRBJ1-2	many	TRBV6-5	TGTGCCAGCAGTTACACGGGGTTGGGTGGCTACACCTTC	CASSYTGLGGYTF
TRBD1	TRBJ2-5	many	TRBV6-2/TRBV6-3	TGTGCCAGCAGTTACCCCGACAGGGTTGCTGACCTGGGGGAGACCCAGTACTTC	CASSYPDRVADLGETQYF